A single sample is the source of the 22 T cell receptor beta chains below, sequenced in a study of T cells in Graves' hyperthyroidism and ophthalmopathy. Researchers amplified the TCR beta CDR3 regions from RNA transcripts. A first-round RT-PCR of the TCR CDR3 used the HTBI primer set. TCRdb reanalysed the multiplex PCR reads using MiXCR and keeps one entry per CDR3 protein. The sample records under 350,000 distinct CDR3 sequences, over 15% being singletons. The specimen was blood. The receptors stem from a woman aged 45 to 65 with Graves' hyperthyroidism.

In its sample, this clonotype was seen a few times. The chain couples TRBV28 to TRBJ2-1; the D gene is possibly TRBD2 (7 bases). This CDR3 has 14 amino acids. Germline V gene lookup returns CDR1 MDHEN and CDR2 SYDVKM. V lost 5 bases and J 3 bases, leaving 11 bases between the germline ends. In nucleotides, the CDR3 is TGTGCCAGCAGTAAGGGGGGGGGCTACAATGAGCAGTTCTTC. Its translation: CASSKGGGYNEQFF.

This clonotype showed up many times. The genes are TRBV6-1 and TRBJ1-6; 11 bases agree with TRBD1. V trimming: 3 bases; J trimming: 14 bases; junction bases outside the gene matches: 6. Looked up from germline, CDR1 is MNHNS and CDR2 is SASEGT. This CDR3 spans 14 amino acids. The DNA of the CDR3 is TGTGCCAGCAGTGAGGGACAGGGGGAACGGGCCCTCCACTTT. Translated, it gives CASSEGQGERALHF.

This clonotype was seen more than once but under ten times. The chain links TRBV7-3 to TRBJ2-1, with D perhaps matching TRBD2 (5 bases). The CDR3 length is 15 residues. V was cut by 6 bases and J by 3 bases, with 15 bases left in between. The V gene's germline CDR1 is SGHTA and CDR2 FQGTGA. The CDR3 nucleotides are TGTGCCAGCAGGGCCTCGCTGACTATCTACAATGAGCAGTTCTTC. This gives the protein CASRASLTIYNEQFF. Supplemented by reference TRBV7-3 and TRBJ2-1, the full variable domain reads GAGVSQTPSNKVTEKGKYVELRCDPISGHTALYWYRQSLGQGPEFLIYFQGTGAADDSGLPNDRFFAVRPEGSVSTLKIQRTERGDSAVYLCASRASLTIYNEQFFGPGTRLTVL.

J is TRBJ1-1 and V is TRBV2; TRBD1 matches at 7 bases. The V gene's germline CDR1 is SNHLY and CDR2 FYNNEI. The CDR3 is 14 residues long. V lost 6 bases to trimming and J lost 1 base; unmatched junction nucleotides: 5. CDR3 protein: CASRGQATNTEAFF. The DNA for the CDR3 is TGTGCCAGCAGAGGACAGGCGACGAACACTGAAGCTTTCTTT.

This clonotype was seen more than once but under ten times. V usage is TRBV7-2 and J usage is TRBJ2-1; D tentatively fits TRBD1 or TRBD2 (6 bases each). The CDR3 sequence is 15 residues long. Looked up from germline, CDR1 is SGHTA and CDR2 is FQGNSA. Trimming took off 2 bases at V and 7 bases at J, with 15 bases between the two ends. CDR3 DNA sequence: TGTGCCAGCAGCTTATCCAACAGGGCGGGAAATGAGCAGTTCTTC. As protein: CASSLSNRAGNEQFF. Full variable domain (outside the CDR3, taken from reference TRBV7-2 and TRBJ2-1): GAGVSQSPSNKVTEKGKDVELRCDPISGHTALYWYRQSLGQGLEFLIYFQGNSAPDKSGLPSDRFSAERTGGSVSTLTIQRTQQEDSAVYLCASSLSNRAGNEQFFGPGTRLTVL.

Notes on this clonotype: At one boundary the junction diverges from the germline segment, which might be a read error. This chain uses TRBV7-2 with TRBJ1-4; weak D call: TRBD1 (6 bases). CDR1 and CDR2 (germline): SGHTA, FQGNSA. The CDR3 is made up of 13 amino acids. This CDR3 reads CATSGQINEKLFF. Written as DNA, the CDR3 is TGTGCCACCAGCGGACAGATAAATGAAAAACTGTTTTTT.

Only one count was recorded for this clonotype. Since no conserved phenylalanine or tryptophan closes the CDR3, a read error is the likely cause. The V and J genes are TRBV6-2 or TRBV6-3 and TRBJ1-2; a possible D gene is TRBD1 (6 bases). V was trimmed by 6 bases and J by 8 bases, leaving 25 bases between them. This CDR3 has 16 amino acids. CDR1 is MNHEY, CDR2 SVGEGT, per germline. CDR3 in DNA: TGTGCCAGCAGGAATCAGGATCGCGGGGGGCGAGAAGGCTACACCCTC. Amino acid sequence: CASRNQDRGGREGYTL.

This chain connects TRBV18 to TRBJ1-4, with a tentative D call TRBD1 (5 bases). V shed 6 bases and J shed 10 bases, with 21 bases lying between them. This CDR3 contains 15 residues. The germline gives CDR1 KGHSH, CDR2 LQKENI. This CDR3 reads CASSPTDLPEGKLFF. CDR3 bases: TGTGCCAGCTCCCCGACAGACCTACCCGAGGGAAAACTGTTTTTT.

This clonotype was seen a few times. This rearrangement joins TRBV9 to TRBJ2-5, with D unclear. V was clipped by 3 bases and J by 7 bases, with 13 bases between them. The CDR3 has 13 residues. In germline, CDR1 is SGDLS, CDR2 YYNGEE. The CDR3: CASSAGGSGTQYF. The DNA of the CDR3 is TGTGCCAGCAGCGCCGGTGGTTCGGGGACCCAGTACTTC.

In its sample, this clonotype was seen a few times. J is TRBJ1-2 and V is TRBV6-1; maybe TRBD1 (6 bases). Germline CDR1 and CDR2: MNHNS and SASEGT. The CDR3 has 17 amino acids. Deletions cut 1 base from V and 0 bases from J, with 15 bases between. CDR3 amino acids: CASSEGTAKGANYGYTF. CDR3 DNA: TGTGCCAGCAGTGAAGGGACAGCGAAGGGGGCTAACTATGGCTACACCTTC.

This clonotype was recorded many times. The V gene is TRBV28, the J gene TRBJ2-7; D perhaps matches TRBD1 (5 bases). The CDR3 has 13 residues. V dropped 2 bases and J dropped 0 bases, with 5 bases sitting between them. CDR1 MDHEN and CDR2 SYDVKM come from the germline V gene. The CDR3 region is CASSLDSSYEQYF. Written as DNA, the CDR3 is TGTGCCAGCAGTTTAGACAGCTCCTACGAGCAGTACTTC.

This clonotype was seen more than once but under ten times. This may be a read error: a much more frequent sequence differs by one nucleotide. The chain uses TRBV6-5 and TRBJ2-1; a weak D match, TRBD2 (6 bases). This CDR3 is built from 14 residues. The V gene's germline CDR1 is MNHEY and CDR2 SVGAGI. CDR3 DNA: TGTGCCAGCAGGTTAGGGCTAGCGCGGAATGGGCAGTTCTTC. This gives the protein CASRLGLARNGQFF.

The CDR3 reads CASSQVNSQETQYF. CDR3 DNA sequence: TGTGCCAGCAGCCAAGTGAACAGCCAAGAGACCCAGTACTTC. The genes are TRBV14 and TRBJ2-5; no clear D. The CDR3 sequence is 14 residues long. Trimming shortened V by 1 base and J by 1 base, and 7 bases separated the two germline ends. Germline CDR1 reads SGHDN; CDR2 reads FVKESK. Filled out from reference TRBV14 and TRBJ2-5, the complete variable domain reads EAGVTQFPSHSVIEKGQTVTLRCDPISGHDNLYWYRRVMGKEIKFLLHFVKESKQDESGMPNNRFLAERTGGTYSTLKVQPAELEDSGVYFCASSQVNSQETQYFGPGTRLLVL.

There are many counts of this clonotype. The V gene is TRBV20-1, the J gene TRBJ2-7, with no clear D. The germline gives CDR1 DFQATT, CDR2 SNEGSKA (reference sequence). The CDR3 extends over 11 amino acids. Trimming removed 3 bases at V and 4 bases at J, with 7 bases between. The DNA of the CDR3 is TGCAGTGCTAGTGAGCAGTACGAGCAGTACTTC. Its protein is CSASEQYEQYF.

This clonotype was seen ten or more times. V and J are TRBV5-5 and TRBJ2-3; no firm D call. Trimming removed 0 bases from V and 6 bases from J, with 11 bases in between. The CDR3 runs 14 residues. CDR1 and CDR2 from the germline V gene are SGHKS and YYEKEE (reference sequence). The DNA for the CDR3 is TGTGCCAGCAGCTTGGAAGGCGACGTGGATACGCAGTATTTT. Encoded protein: CASSLEGDVDTQYF.

The genes are TRBV12-3 or TRBV12-4 and TRBJ2-1; TRBD2 agrees at 9 bases. J gave up 3 bases and V 4 bases, and 4 bases lay outside the gene matches. The length of the CDR3 is 15 residues. CDR3 nucleotides: TGTGCCAGCAGTTATGTAGCGGGGGACTACAATGAGCAGTTCTTC. It specifies CASSYVAGDYNEQFF.

The V gene is TRBV14, the J gene TRBJ2-1, with D unclear. CDR1 and CDR2 from the germline V gene are SGHDN and FVKESK. V was clipped by 4 bases and J by 9 bases, with 13 bases between them. This CDR3 has 13 residues. CDR3 in amino acids: CASSRARVGEQFF. DNA of the CDR3: TGTGCCAGCAGCCGAGCCCGGGTGGGTGAGCAGTTCTTC. Full variable domain (rest looked up from reference TRBV14 and TRBJ2-1): EAGVTQFPSHSVIEKGQTVTLRCDPISGHDNLYWYRRVMGKEIKFLLHFVKESKQDESGMPNNRFLAERTGGTYSTLKVQPAELEDSGVYFCASSRARVGEQFFGPGTRLTVL.

The chain recombines TRBV29-1 with TRBJ2-3; 10 bases are a match to TRBD2. Germline loops: CDR1 SQVTM, CDR2 ANQGSEA. This CDR3 is 15 amino acids long. With V trimmed by 4 bases and J by 14 bases, 18 bases remained unmatched. In nucleotides, the CDR3 is TGCAGCGTTGTTTCAGGGGAGTTAGCGGGAGGAGGGAGGTATTTT. Protein sequence: CSVVSGELAGGGRYF.

This clonotype was seen ten or more times. The rearrangement uses TRBV25-1 and TRBJ2-1; 7 positions match TRBD2. From germline, CDR1 is MGHDK and CDR2 SYGVNS. Trimming cost V 0 bases and J 7 bases; bases outside gene matches: 9. This CDR3 has 16 residues. The CDR3 DNA reads as TGTGCCAGCAGTGAATATGGCGGCGGGAGTGGGAATGAGCAGTTCTTC. Translated: CASSEYGGGSGNEQFF. Full variable domain (remainder filled in from reference TRBV25-1 and TRBJ2-1): EADIYQTPRYLVIGTGKKITLECSQTMGHDKMYWYQQDPGMELHLIHYSYGVNSTEKGDLSSESTVSRIRTEHFPLTLESARPSHTSQYLCASSEYGGGSGNEQFFGPGTRLTVL.

Notes on this clonotype: A much larger clone lies one base from this, so it may be a read error. The V gene is TRBV7-3, the J gene TRBJ2-5; D unclear. Germline loops: CDR1 SGHTA, CDR2 FQGTGA. The CDR3 consists of 13 residues. This CDR3 reads CASSSSPVETLYF. CDR3 sequence (DNA): TGTGCCAGCAGCTCGTCCCCCGTGGAGACCCTGTACTTC.

This sequence joins TRBV5-8 and TRBJ1-1; possibly TRBD1 for D (5 bases). Trimming cost V 5 bases and J 3 bases, with 14 bases left between them. CDR1 and CDR2 (germline): SGHTS, YDEGEE. CDR3 size: 14 residues. The chain's CDR3 is CASRFGTSDTEAFF. The CDR3 DNA follows: TGTGCCAGCAGGTTCGGGACGTCGGACACTGAAGCTTTCTTT.

The V call is TRBV5-1, the J call TRBJ1-4, with no clear D. Germline V gene lookup returns CDR1 SGHRS and CDR2 YFSETQ. The CDR3 sequence is 15 residues long. The V end was cut by 4 bases, the J end by 2 bases, with 12 bases between. The DNA for the CDR3 is TGCGCCAGCAGCCCCGAGGGATCTACTAATGAAAAACTGTTTTTT. It yields the protein CASSPEGSTNEKLFF.